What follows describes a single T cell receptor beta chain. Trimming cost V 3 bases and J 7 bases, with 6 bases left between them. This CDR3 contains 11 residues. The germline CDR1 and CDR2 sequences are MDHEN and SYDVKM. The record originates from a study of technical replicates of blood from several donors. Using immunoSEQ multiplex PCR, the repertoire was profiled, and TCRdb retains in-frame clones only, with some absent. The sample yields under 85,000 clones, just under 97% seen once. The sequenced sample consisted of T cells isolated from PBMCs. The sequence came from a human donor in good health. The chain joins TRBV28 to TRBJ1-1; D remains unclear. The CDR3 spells CASSLGSEAFF. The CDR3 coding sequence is TGTGCCAGCAGTTTGGGCAGTGAAGCTTTCTTT.